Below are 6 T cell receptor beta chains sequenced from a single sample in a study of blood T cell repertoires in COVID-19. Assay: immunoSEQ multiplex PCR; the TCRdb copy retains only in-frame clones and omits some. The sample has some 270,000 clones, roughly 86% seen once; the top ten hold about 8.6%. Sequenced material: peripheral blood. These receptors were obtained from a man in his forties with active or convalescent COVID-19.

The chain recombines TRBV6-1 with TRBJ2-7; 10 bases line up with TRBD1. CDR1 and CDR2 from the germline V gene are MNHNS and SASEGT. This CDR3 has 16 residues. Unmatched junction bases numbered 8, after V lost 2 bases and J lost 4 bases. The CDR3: CASSELPTGGWYEQYF. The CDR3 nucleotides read TGTGCCAGCAGTGAATTACCGACAGGGGGCTGGTACGAGCAGTACTTC.

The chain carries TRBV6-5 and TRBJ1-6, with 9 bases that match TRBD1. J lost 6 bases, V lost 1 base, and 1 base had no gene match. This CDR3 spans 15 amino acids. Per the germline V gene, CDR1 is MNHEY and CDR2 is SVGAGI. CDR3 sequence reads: CASSYLQGANSPLHF. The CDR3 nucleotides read TGTGCCAGCAGTTACTTACAGGGGGCTAATTCACCCCTCCACTTT.

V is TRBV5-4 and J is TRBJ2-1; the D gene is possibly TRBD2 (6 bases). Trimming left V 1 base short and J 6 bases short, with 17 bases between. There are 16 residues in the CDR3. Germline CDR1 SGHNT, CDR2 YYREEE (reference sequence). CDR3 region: CASSLSVSGGLNEQFF. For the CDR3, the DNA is TGTGCCAGCAGCTTGAGCGTCTCCGGGGGTCTCAATGAGCAGTTCTTC.

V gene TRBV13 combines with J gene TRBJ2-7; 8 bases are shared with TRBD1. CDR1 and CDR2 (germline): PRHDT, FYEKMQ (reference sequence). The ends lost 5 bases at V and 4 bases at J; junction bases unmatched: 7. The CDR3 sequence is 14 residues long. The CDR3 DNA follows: TGTGCCAGCAGCCTGCGGGACAGGTGGTACGAGCAGTACTTC. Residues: CASSLRDRWYEQYF.

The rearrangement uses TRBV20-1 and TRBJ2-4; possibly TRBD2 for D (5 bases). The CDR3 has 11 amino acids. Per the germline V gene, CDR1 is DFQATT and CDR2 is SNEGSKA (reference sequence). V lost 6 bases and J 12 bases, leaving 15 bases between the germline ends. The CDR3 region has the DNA TGCAGTGCCCCCTTTGCGGGTTCTCAGTACTTC. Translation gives CSAPFAGSQYF.

This chain's CDR3 is CASSRSGSRGKLFF. The CDR3 DNA reads TGTGCCAGCAGCCGTTCCGGGTCCCGAGGAAAACTGTTTTTT. This chain joins TRBV11-2 and TRBJ1-4; D call uncertain. Germline-derived CDR1 and CDR2 are SGHAT and FQNNGV. Between the trimmed V and J ends, which lost 5 bases and 10 bases, there was a span of 17 bases. This CDR3 has 14 amino acids. Variable domain in full (rest from reference TRBV11-2 and TRBJ1-4): EAGVAQSPRYKIIEKRQSVAFWCNPISGHATLYWYQQILGQGPKLLIQFQNNGVVDDSQLPKDRFSAERLKGVDSTLKIQPAKLEDSAVYLCASSRSGSRGKLFFGSGTQLSVL.